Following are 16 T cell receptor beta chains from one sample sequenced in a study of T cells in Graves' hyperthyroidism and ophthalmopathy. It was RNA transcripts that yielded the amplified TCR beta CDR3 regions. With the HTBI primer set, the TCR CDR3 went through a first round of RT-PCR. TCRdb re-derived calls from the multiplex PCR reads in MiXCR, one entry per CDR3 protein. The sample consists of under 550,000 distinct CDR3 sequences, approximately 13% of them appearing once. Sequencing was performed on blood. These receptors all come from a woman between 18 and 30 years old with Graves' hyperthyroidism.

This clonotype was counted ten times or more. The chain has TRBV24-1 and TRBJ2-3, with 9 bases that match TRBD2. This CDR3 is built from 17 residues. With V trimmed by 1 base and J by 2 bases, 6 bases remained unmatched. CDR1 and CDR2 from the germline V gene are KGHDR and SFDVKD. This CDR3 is CATSDFGAGGSTDTQYF. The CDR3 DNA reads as TGTGCCACCAGTGATTTCGGCGCGGGAGGGTCCACAGATACGCAGTATTTT.

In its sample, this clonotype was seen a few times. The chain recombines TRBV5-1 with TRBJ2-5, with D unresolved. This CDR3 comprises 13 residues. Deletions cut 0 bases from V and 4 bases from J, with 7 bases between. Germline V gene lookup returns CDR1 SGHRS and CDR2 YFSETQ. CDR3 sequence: CASSLELRETQYF. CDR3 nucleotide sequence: TGCGCCAGCAGCTTGGAGCTGAGAGAGACCCAGTACTTC.

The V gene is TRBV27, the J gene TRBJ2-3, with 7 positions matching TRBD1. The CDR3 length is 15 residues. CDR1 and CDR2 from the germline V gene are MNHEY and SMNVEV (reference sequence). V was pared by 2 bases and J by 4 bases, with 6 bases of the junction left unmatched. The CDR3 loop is CASSLMRQGPDTQYF. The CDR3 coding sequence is TGTGCCAGCAGTTTAATGCGACAGGGCCCAGATACGCAGTATTTT.

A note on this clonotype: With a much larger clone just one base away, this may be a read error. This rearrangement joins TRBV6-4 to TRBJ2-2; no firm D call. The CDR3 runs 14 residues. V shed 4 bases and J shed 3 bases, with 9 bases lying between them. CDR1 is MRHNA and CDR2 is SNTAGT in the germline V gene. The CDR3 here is CASSGFSDTGELFF. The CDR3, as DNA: TGTGCCAGCAGTGGATTTTCAGACACCGGGGAGCTGTTTTTT.

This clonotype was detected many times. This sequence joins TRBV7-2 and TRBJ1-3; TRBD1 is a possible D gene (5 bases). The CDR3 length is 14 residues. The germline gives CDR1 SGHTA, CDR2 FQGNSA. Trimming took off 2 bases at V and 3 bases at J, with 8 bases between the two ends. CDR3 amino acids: CASSLSGFGNTIYF. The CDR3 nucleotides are TGTGCCAGCAGCTTATCAGGGTTTGGAAACACCATATATTTT.

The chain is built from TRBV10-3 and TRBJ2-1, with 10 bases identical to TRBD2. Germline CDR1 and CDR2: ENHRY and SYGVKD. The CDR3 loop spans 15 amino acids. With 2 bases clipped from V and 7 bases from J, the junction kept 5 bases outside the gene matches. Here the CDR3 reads CAISEELAGVNEQFF. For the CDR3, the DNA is TGTGCCATCAGTGAGGAGCTAGCGGGAGTGAATGAGCAGTTCTTC.

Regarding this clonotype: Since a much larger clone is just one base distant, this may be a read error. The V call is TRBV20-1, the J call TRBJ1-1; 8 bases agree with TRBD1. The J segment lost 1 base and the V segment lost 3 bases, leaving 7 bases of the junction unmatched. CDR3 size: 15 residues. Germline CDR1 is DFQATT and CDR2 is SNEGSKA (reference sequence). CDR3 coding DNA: TGCAGTGCTAGTAGGGCAGGGGGCAGGAACACTGAAGCTTTCTTT. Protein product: CSASRAGGRNTEAFF.

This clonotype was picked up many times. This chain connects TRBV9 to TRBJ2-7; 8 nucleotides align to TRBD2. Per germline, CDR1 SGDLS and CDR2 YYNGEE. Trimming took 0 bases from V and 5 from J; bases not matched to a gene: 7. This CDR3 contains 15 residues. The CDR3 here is CASSVGSGSLNEQYF. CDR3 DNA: TGTGCCAGCAGCGTAGGAAGCGGGAGTCTGAACGAGCAGTACTTC.

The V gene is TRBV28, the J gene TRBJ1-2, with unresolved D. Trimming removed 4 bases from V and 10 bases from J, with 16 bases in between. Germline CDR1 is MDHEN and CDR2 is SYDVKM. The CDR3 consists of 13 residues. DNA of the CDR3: TGTGCCAGCAGTTCCGGTAGCCTATTCCTCTACACCTTC. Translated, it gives CASSSGSLFLYTF.

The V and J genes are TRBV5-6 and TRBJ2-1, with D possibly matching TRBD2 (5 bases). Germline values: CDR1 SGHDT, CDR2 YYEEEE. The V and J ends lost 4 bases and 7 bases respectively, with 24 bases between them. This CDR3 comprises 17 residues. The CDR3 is CASSLGEGRIRPNEQFF. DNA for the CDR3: TGTGCCAGCAGCCTCGGTGAGGGCCGGATCCGACCTAATGAGCAGTTCTTC.

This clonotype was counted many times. The CDR3 is CASSLRQATSTYGYTF. In DNA, the CDR3 is TGTGCCAGCAGTCTACGACAGGCTACTTCTACCTATGGCTACACCTTC. V and J are TRBV28 and TRBJ1-2; possible D gene TRBD1, 6 bases. The CDR3 contains 16 residues. The germline gives CDR1 MDHEN, CDR2 SYDVKM. Trimming stripped 5 bases from V and 4 bases from J, with 20 bases between.

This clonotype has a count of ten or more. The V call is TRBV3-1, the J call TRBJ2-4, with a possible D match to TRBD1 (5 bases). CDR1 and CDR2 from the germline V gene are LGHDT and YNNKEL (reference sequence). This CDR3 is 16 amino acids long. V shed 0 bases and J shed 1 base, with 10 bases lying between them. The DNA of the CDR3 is TGTGCCAGCAGCCAAGAGCGACCAGGGGCCAAAAACATTCAGTACTTC. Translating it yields CASSQERPGAKNIQYF. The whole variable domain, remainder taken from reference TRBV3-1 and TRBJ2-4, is DTAVSQTPKYLVTQMGNDKSIKCEQNLGHDTMYWYKQDSKKFLKIMFSYNNKELIINETVPNRFSPKSPDKAHLNLHINSLELGDSAVYFCASSQERPGAKNIQYFGAGTRLSVL.

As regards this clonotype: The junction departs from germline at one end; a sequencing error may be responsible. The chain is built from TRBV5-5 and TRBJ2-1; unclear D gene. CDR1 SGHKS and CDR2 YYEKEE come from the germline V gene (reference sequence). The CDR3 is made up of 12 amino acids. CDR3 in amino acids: CASSSFPNEQFF. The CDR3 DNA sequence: TGCGCCAGCAGCTCATTTCCAAATGAGCAGTTCTTC. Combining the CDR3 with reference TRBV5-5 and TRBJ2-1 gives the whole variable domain DAGVTQSPTHLIKTRGQQVTLRCSPISGHKSVSWYQQVLGQGPQFIFQYYEKEERGRGNFPDRFSARQFPNYSSELNVNALLLGDSALYLCASSSFPNEQFFGPGTRLTVL.

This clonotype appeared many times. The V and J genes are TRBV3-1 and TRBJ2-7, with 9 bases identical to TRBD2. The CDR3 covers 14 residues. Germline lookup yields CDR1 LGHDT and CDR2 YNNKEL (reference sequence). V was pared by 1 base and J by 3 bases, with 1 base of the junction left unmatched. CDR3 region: CASSQGLAVYEQYF. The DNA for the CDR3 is TGTGCCAGCAGCCAAGGACTAGCGGTCTACGAGCAGTACTTC.

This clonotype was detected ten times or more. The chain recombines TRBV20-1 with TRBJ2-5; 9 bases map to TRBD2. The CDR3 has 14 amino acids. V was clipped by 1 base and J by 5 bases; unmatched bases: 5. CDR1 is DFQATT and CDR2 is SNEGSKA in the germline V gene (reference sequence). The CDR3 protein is CSARAGRGGETQYF. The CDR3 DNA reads TGCAGTGCTAGAGCAGGGCGGGGGGGGGAGACCCAGTACTTC.

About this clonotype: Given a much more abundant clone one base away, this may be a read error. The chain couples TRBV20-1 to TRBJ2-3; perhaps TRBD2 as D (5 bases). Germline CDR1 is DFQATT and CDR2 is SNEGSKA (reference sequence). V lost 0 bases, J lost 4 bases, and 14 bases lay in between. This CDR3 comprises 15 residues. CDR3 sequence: CSAREAAGSSDTQYF. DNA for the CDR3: TGCAGTGCTAGAGAAGCCGCTGGGAGTTCAGATACGCAGTATTTT.